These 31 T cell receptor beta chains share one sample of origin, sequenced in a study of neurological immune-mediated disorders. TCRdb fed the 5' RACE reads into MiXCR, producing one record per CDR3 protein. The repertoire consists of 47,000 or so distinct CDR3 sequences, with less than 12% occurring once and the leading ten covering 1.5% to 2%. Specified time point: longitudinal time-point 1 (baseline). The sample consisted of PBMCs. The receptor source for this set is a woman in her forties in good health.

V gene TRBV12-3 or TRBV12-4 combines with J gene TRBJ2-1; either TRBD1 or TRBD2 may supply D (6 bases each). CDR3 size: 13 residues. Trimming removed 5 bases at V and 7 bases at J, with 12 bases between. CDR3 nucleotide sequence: TGTGCCAGCAGTGGAACAGGGAGGAATGAGCAGTTCTTC. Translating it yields CASSGTGRNEQFF.

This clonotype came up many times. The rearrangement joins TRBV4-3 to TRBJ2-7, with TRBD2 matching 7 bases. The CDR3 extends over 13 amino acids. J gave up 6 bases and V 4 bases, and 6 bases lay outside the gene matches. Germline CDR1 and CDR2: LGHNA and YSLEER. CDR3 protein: CASSPTAGTEQYF. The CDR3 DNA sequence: TGCGCCAGCAGCCCAACAGCGGGGACCGAGCAGTACTTC.

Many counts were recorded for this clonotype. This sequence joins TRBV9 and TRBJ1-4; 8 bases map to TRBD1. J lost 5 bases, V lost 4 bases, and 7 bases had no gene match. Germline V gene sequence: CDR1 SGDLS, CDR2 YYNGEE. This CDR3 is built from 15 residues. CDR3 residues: CASSQWTGRNEKLFF. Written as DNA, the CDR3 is TGTGCCAGCAGCCAGTGGACAGGGAGAAATGAAAAACTGTTTTTT.

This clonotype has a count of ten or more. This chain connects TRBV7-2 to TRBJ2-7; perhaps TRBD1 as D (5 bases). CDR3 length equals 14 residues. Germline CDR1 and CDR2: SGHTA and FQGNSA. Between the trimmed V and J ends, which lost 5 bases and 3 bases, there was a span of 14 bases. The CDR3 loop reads CASSPRAVSYEQYF. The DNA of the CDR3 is TGTGCCAGCAGCCCCAGGGCTGTCAGCTACGAGCAGTACTTC.

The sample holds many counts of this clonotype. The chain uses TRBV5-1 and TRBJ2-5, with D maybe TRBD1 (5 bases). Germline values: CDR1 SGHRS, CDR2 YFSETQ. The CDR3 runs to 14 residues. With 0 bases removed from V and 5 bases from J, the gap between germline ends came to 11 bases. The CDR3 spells CASSLASQGETQYF. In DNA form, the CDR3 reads TGCGCCAGCAGCTTGGCCTCGCAGGGCGAGACCCAGTACTTC.

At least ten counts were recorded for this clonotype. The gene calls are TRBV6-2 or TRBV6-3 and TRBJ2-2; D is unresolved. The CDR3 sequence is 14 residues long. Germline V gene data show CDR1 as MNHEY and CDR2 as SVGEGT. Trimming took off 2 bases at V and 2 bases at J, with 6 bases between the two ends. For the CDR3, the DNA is TGTGCCAGCAGTTACAAGCGCAACACCGGGGAGCTGTTTTTT. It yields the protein CASSYKRNTGELFF.

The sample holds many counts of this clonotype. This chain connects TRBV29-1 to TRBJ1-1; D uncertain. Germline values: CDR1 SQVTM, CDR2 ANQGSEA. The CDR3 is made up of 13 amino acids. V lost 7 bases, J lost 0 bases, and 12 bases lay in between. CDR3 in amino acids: CSAYSPLNTEAFF. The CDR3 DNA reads TGCAGCGCATACAGCCCGCTGAACACTGAAGCTTTCTTT.

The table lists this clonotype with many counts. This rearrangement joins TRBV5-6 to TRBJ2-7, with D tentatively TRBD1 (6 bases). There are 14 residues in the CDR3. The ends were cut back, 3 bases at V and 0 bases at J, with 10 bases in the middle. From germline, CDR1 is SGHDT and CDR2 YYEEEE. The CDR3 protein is CASSSWTASYEQYF. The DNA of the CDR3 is TGTGCCAGCAGCTCCTGGACAGCCTCCTACGAGCAGTACTTC.

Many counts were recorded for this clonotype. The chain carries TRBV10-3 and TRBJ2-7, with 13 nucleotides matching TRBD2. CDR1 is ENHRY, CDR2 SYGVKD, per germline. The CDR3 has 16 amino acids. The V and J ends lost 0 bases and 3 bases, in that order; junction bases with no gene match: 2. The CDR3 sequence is CAISESTSGGVYEQYF. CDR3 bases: TGTGCCATCAGTGAGTCTACTAGCGGGGGGGTCTACGAGCAGTACTTC.

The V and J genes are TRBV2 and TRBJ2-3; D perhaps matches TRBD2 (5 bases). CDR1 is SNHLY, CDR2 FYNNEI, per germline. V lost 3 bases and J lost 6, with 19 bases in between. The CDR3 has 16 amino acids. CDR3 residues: CASSDRAGPSGDTQYF. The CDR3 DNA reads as TGTGCCAGCAGTGATCGGGCGGGCCCAAGTGGGGATACGCAGTATTTT.

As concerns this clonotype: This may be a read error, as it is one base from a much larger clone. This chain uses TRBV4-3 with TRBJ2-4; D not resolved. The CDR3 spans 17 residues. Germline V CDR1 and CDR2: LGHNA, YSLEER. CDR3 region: CASSQSGRRPAKNIRYF. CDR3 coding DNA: TGCGCCAGCAGCCAATCCGGGCGGCGACCGGCCAAAAACATTCGGTACTTC.

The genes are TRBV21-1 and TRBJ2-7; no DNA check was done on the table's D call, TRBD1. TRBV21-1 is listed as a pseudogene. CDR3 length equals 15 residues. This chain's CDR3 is CARSTRTGRVYEKYF. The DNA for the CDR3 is TGTGCCAGAAGCACGCGGACAGGGCGGGTCTACGAGAAGTACTTC.

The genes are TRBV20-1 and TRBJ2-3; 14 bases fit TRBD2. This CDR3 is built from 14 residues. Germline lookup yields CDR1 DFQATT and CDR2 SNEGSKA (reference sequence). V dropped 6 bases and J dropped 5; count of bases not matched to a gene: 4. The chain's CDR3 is CSAGTSGGLDTQYF. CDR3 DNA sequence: TGCAGTGCAGGGACTAGCGGGGGTTTAGATACGCAGTATTTT.

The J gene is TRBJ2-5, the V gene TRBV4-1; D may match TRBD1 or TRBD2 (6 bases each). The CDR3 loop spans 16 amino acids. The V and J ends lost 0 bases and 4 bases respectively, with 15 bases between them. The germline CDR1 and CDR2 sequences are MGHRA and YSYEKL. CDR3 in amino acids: CASSQERFRGGETQYF. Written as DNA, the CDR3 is TGCGCCAGCAGCCAAGAGAGATTCAGGGGAGGAGAGACCCAGTACTTC.

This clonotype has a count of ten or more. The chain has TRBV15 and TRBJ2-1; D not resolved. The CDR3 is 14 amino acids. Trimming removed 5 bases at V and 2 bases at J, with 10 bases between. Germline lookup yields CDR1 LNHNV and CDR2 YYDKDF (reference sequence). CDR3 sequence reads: CATSHSDAYNEQFF. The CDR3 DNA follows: TGTGCCACCAGCCACTCTGACGCCTACAATGAGCAGTTCTTC. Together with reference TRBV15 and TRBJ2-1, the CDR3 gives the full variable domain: DAMVIQNPRYQVTQFGKPVTLSCSQTLNHNVMYWYQQKSSQAPKLLFHYYDKDFNNEADTPDNFQSRRPNTSFCFLDIRSPGLGDTAMYLCATSHSDAYNEQFFGPGTRLTVL.

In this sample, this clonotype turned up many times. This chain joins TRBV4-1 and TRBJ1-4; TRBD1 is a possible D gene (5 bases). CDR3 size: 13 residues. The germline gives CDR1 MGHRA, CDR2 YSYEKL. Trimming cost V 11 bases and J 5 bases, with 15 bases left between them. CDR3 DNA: TGCGCCGGGCAACGCCGGGGGAATGAAAAACTGTTTTTT. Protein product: CAGQRRGNEKLFF.

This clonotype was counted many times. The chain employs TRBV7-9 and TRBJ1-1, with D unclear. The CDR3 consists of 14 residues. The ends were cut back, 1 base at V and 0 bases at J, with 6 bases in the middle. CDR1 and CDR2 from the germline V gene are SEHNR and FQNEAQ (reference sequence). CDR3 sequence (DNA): TGTGCCAGCAGCTTAGTAGGGATGAACACTGAAGCTTTCTTT. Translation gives CASSLVGMNTEAFF.

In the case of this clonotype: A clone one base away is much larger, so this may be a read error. CDR3: CASSSPRAVNTDAFF. CDR3 DNA: TGTGCCAGCAGTTCCCCCAGGGCGGTCAACACTGACGCTTTCTTT. The chain carries TRBV6-2 or TRBV6-3 and TRBJ1-1, with D perhaps TRBD1 (5 bases). Germline V gene data show CDR1 as MNHEY and CDR2 as SVGEGT. The CDR3 covers 15 residues.

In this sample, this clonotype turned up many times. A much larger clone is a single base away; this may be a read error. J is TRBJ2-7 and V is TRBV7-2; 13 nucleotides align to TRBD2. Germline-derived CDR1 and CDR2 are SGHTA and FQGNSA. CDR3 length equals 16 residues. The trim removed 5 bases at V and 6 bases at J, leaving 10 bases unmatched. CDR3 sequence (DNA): TGTGCCAGCAGCCCGGGGGGGGGACTAGCGGGGCTCGAGCAGTACTTC. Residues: CASSPGGGLAGLEQYF. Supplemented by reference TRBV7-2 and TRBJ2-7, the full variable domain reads GAGVSQSPSNKVTEKGKDVELRCDPISGHTALYWYRQSLGQGLEFLIYFQGNSAPDKSGLPSDRFSAERTGGSVSTLTIQRTQQEDSAVYLCASSPGGGLAGLEQYFGPGTRLTVT.

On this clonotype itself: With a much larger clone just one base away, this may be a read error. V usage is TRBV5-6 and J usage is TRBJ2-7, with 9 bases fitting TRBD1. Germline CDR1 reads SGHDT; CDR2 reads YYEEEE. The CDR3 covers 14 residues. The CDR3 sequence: CASRRTGASYERYF. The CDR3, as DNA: TGTGCCAGCAGGCGGACAGGGGCCTCCTACGAGCGGTACTTC.

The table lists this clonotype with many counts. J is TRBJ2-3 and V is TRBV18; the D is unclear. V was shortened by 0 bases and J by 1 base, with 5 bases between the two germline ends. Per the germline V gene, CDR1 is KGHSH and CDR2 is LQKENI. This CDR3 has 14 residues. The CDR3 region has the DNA TGTGCCAGCTCACCACCGGCTGGCACAGATACGCAGTATTTT. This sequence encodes CASSPPAGTDTQYF.

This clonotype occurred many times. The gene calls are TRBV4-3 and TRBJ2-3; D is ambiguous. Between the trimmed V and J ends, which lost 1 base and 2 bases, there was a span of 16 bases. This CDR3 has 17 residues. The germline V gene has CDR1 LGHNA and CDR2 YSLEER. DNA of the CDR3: TGCGCCAGCAGCCAAGCCCCCAAAGCGTATCACACAGATACGCAGTATTTT. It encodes CASSQAPKAYHTDTQYF.

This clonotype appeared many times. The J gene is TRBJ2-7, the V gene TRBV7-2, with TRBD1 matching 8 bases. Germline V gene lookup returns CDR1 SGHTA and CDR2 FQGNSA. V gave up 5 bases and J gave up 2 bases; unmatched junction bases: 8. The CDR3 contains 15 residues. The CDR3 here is CASSPRGQGPYEQYF. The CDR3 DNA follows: TGTGCCAGCAGCCCAAGAGGACAGGGACCCTACGAGCAGTACTTC.

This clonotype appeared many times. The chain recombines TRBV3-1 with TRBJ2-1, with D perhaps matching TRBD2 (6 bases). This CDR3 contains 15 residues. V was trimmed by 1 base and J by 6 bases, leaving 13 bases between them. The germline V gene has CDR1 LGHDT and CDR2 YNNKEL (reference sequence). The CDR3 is CASSQGWREGNEQFF. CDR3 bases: TGTGCCAGCAGCCAAGGTTGGAGGGAAGGCAATGAGCAGTTCTTC.

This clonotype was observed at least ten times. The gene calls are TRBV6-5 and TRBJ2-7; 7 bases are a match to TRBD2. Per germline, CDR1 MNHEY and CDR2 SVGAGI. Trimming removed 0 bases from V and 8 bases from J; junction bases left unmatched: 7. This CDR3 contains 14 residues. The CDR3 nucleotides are TGTGCCAGCAGTTACTCGTATCAGCGGGATAAGCAGTACTTC. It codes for CASSYSYQRDKQYF.

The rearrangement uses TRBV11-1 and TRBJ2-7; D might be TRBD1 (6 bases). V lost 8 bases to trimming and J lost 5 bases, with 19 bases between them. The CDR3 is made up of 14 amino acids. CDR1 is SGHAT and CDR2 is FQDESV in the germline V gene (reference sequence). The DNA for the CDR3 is TGTGCCAGCTTGCAAACAGGGACCAGAAACGAGCAGTACTTC. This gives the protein CASLQTGTRNEQYF.

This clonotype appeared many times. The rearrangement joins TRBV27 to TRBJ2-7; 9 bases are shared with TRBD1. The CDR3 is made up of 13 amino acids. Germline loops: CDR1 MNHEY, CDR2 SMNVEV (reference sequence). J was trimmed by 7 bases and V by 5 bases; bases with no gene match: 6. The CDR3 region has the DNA TGTGCCAGCAGTCTTACAGGGGGCCGGGAGCAGTACTTC. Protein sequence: CASSLTGGREQYF.

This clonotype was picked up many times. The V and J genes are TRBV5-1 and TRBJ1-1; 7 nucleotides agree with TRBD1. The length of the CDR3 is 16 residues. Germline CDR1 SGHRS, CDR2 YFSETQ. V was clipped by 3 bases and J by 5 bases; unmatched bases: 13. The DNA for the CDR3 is TGCGCCAGCAGCTCGACCCGCAGGGGGAGAAGGACTGAAGCTTTCTTT. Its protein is CASSSTRRGRRTEAFF.

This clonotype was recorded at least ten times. The CDR3 loop reads CASSSFTGELFF. In DNA, the CDR3 is TGTGCCAGCAGCTCATTTACCGGGGAGCTGTTTTTT. The chain combines TRBV7-2 with TRBJ2-2, with D unclear. Trimming cost V 4 bases and J 5 bases, with 5 bases left between them. The CDR3 contains 12 residues. From germline, CDR1 is SGHTA and CDR2 FQGNSA.

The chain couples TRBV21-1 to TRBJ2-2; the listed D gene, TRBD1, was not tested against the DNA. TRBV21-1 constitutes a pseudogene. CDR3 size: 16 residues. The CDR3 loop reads CASSTRQGSRTGELFF. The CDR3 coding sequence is TGTGCCAGCAGCACACGACAGGGGTCACGTACCGGGGAGCTGTTTTTT.

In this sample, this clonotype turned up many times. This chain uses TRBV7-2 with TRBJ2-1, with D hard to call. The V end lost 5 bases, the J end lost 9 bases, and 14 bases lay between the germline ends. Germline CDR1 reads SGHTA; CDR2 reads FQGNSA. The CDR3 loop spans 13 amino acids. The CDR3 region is CASSATRGGEQFF. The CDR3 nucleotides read TGTGCCAGCAGCGCGACTCGAGGTGGTGAGCAGTTCTTC. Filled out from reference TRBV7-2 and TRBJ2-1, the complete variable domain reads GAGVSQSPSNKVTEKGKDVELRCDPISGHTALYWYRQSLGQGLEFLIYFQGNSAPDKSGLPSDRFSAERTGGSVSTLTIQRTQQEDSAVYLCASSATRGGEQFFGPGTRLTVL.